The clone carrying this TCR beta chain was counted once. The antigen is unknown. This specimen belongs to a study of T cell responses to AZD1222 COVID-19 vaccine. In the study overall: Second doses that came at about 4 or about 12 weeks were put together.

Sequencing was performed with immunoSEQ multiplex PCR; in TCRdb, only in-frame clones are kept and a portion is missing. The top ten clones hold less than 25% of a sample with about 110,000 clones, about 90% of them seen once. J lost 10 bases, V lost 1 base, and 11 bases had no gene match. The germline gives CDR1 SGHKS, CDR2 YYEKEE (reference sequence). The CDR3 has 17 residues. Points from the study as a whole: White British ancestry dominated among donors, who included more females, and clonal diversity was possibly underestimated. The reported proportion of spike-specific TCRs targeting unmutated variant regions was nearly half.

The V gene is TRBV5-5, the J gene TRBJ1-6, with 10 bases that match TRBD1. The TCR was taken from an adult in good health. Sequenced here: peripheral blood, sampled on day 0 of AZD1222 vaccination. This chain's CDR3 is CASSLSIRDRGLSPLHF. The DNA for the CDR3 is TGTGCCAGCAGCTTGTCTATCCGGGACAGGGGCCTCTCACCCCTCCACTTT.